The 14 T cell receptor beta chains presented below share a single source sample, sequenced in a study of T-cell reconstitution after alpha-beta-depleted transplantation in children. Unique molecular identifiers featured in how the TCRbeta library was prepared. Using its own MiXCR run on the PCR reads, TCRdb lists one record per CDR3 protein. Altogether some 350,000 distinct CDR3 sequences are present, about 9.4% being singletons, with the ten largest covering 2% to 3%. Here the sequenced sample was PBMCs from the stem cell graft donor, taken from the stem cell graft. Receptors originate from a human donor who donated a stem cell graft to a child with acute lymphoblastic leukemia.

This clonotype was seen ten or more times. The chain has TRBV4-3 and TRBJ1-2; no firm D call. V lost 0 bases and J 3 bases, leaving 14 bases between the germline ends. The CDR3 is made up of 16 amino acids. Germline V gene lookup returns CDR1 LGHNA and CDR2 YSLEER. DNA for the CDR3: TGCGCCAGCAGCCAAGATCGAAGCACCTCGGACTATGGCTACACCTTC. It encodes CASSQDRSTSDYGYTF.

The sample holds many counts of this clonotype. As DNA, the CDR3 is TGTGCCAGCAGCCGAGGACGGGCTAGCACAGATACGCAGTATTTT. Encoded protein: CASSRGRASTDTQYF. The rearrangement uses TRBV3-1 and TRBJ2-3; D remains ambiguous. With 4 bases removed from V and 0 bases from J, the gap between germline ends came to 11 bases. This CDR3 region has 15 residues. Germline CDR1 and CDR2: LGHDT and YNNKEL (reference sequence).

This clonotype occurred a few times. V and J are TRBV19 and TRBJ2-1; no firm D call. Trimming left V 9 bases short and J 0 bases short, with 15 bases between. The CDR3 sequence is 15 residues long. CDR1 and CDR2 from the germline V gene are LNHDA and SQIVND (reference sequence). The CDR3 DNA reads as TGTGCCAGCGCACCCCGCGGAAGCTCCTACAATGAGCAGTTCTTC. Its translation is CASAPRGSSYNEQFF. The complete variable domain, with remaining parts taken from reference TRBV19 and TRBJ2-1, reads DGGITQSPKYLFRKEGQNVTLSCEQNLNHDAMYWYRQDPGQGLRLIYYSQIVNDFQKGDIAEGYSVSREKKESFPLTVTSAQKNPTAFYLCASAPRGSSYNEQFFGPGTRLTVL.

This clonotype was recorded a few times. The chain employs TRBV15 and TRBJ1-2, with TRBD1 matching over 7 bases. The CDR3 extends over 14 amino acids. Germline lookup yields CDR1 LNHNV and CDR2 YYDKDF (reference sequence). Losses at the gene ends were 5 bases for V and 3 bases for J; bases not matched to a gene: 6. CDR3 bases: TGTGCCACCAGCGTAGCGACAGGGTACTATGGCTACACCTTC. Its translation: CATSVATGYYGYTF.

This clonotype was counted a few times. The J gene is TRBJ2-7, the V gene TRBV7-3; D gene unclear. The germline gives CDR1 SGHTA, CDR2 FQGTGA. This CDR3 has 19 residues. V was shortened by 8 bases and J by 0 bases, with 29 bases between the two germline ends. The CDR3 nucleotides are TGTGCCAGCTCCCCGGATAGCCCAGAGTCAAAAGGTAGCTCCTACGAGCAGTACTTC. Encoded protein: CASSPDSPESKGSSYEQYF.

The table lists this clonotype with many counts. V gene TRBV7-2 combines with J gene TRBJ2-3; the D gene is possibly TRBD1 (5 bases). The CDR3 sequence is 14 residues long. The germline V gene encodes CDR1 SGHTA and CDR2 FQGNSA. The V end lost 8 bases, the J end lost 1 base, and 13 bases lay between the germline ends. CDR3 sequence reads: CASGPRAGTDTQYF. CDR3 coding DNA: TGTGCCAGCGGCCCCAGGGCGGGCACAGATACGCAGTATTTT.

This clonotype was found many times. The chain recombines TRBV29-1 with TRBJ2-2; D is ambiguous. Germline lookup yields CDR1 SQVTM and CDR2 ANQGSEA. V was clipped by 7 bases and J by 6 bases, with 15 bases between them. The CDR3 is 13 amino acids. CDR3 coding DNA: TGCAGCGGAAGGGCCAGGTTTTCCGGGGAGCTGTTTTTT. This sequence encodes CSGRARFSGELFF.

This clonotype was detected a few times. The chain employs TRBV5-1 and TRBJ2-5; 7 nucleotides line up with TRBD2. Germline CDR1 is SGHRS and CDR2 is YFSETQ. V was clipped by 4 bases and J by 5 bases; unmatched bases: 8. The CDR3 covers 14 residues. CDR3: CASSLPLGGETQYF. The DNA of the CDR3 is TGCGCCAGCAGCCTCCCCCTGGGAGGGGAGACCCAGTACTTC.

This clonotype was seen ten or more times. The chain joins TRBV4-3 to TRBJ1-2; 7 nucleotides agree with TRBD1. The CDR3 extends over 16 amino acids. V gave up 0 bases and J gave up 0 bases; unmatched junction bases: 4. Germline-derived CDR1 and CDR2 are LGHNA and YSLEER. The chain's CDR3 is CASSQDDGTANYGYTF. The CDR3 DNA is TGCGCCAGCAGCCAAGATGACGGGACAGCTAACTATGGCTACACCTTC.

The chain employs TRBV4-3 and TRBJ2-1, with D possibly matching TRBD2 (6 bases). In germline, CDR1 is LGHNA, CDR2 YSLEER. The CDR3 contains 15 residues. The V end was cut by 3 bases, the J end by 9 bases, with 18 bases between. The CDR3 DNA sequence: TGCGCCAGCAGCCAGGGATTCGCGGGGTACGGTGAGCAGTTCTTC. The encoded protein is CASSQGFAGYGEQFF.

This clonotype showed up just a few times. The CDR3 DNA follows: TGTGCCAGTAGTATTACAGGGGGAAACACCGGGGAGCTGTTTTTT. Translating gives CASSITGGNTGELFF. This sequence joins TRBV19 and TRBJ2-2, with 8 bases lining up with TRBD1. The length of the CDR3 is 15 residues. Germline CDR1 reads LNHDA; CDR2 reads SQIVND (reference sequence). Trimming took 3 bases from V and 2 from J; bases not matched to a gene: 2. Filled out from reference TRBV19 and TRBJ2-2, the complete variable domain reads DGGITQSPKYLFRKEGQNVTLSCEQNLNHDAMYWYRQDPGQGLRLIYYSQIVNDFQKGDIAEGYSVSREKKESFPLTVTSAQKNPTAFYLCASSITGGNTGELFFGEGSRLTVL.

This clonotype appeared many times. The rearrangement links TRBV10-3 to TRBJ2-1; 8 nucleotides agree with TRBD2. J gave up 0 bases and V 5 bases, and 6 bases lay outside the gene matches. The CDR3 spans 16 residues. Germline assignment: CDR1 ENHRY and CDR2 SYGVKD. The CDR3 region is CAISQQTSGSYNEQFF. Here the CDR3 DNA reads TGTGCCATCAGTCAACAAACTAGCGGCTCCTACAATGAGCAGTTCTTC.

This clonotype was observed a handful of times. The J gene is TRBJ1-5, the V gene TRBV5-1; D is unclear. From germline, CDR1 is SGHRS and CDR2 YFSETQ. The length of the CDR3 is 15 residues. V was shortened by 0 bases and J by 1 base, with 8 bases between the two germline ends. CDR3 DNA sequence: TGCGCCAGCAGCTTGGGTTCAGGAAGCAATCAGCCCCAGCATTTT. Translation gives CASSLGSGSNQPQHF.

In this sample, this clonotype turned up a few times. The gene calls are TRBV7-9 and TRBJ1-2, with 7 bases lining up with TRBD1. Per germline, CDR1 SEHNR and CDR2 FQNEAQ (reference sequence). The J segment lost 2 bases and the V segment lost 5 bases, leaving 8 bases of the junction unmatched. The CDR3 spans 15 residues. The CDR3 sequence is CASSPRQGENYGYTF. Written as DNA, the CDR3 is TGTGCCAGCAGCCCCCGACAGGGAGAGAACTATGGCTACACCTTC.